This T cell receptor (beta chain) was obtained from a study of blood T cells in healthy people across ages (dated by TCRdb to about 2015). In terms of the full investigation: In model experiments, template switching captured about one uniquely barcoded TCR beta cDNA molecule for every two T cells. Donors were grouped into four age groups: young (average roughly 16 years), middle-aged (over 35), aged (around 60) and long-lived (around 80). Age-related changes in TCR beta repertoire diversity were measured in the study by deep sequencing normalized with unique cDNA molecular identifiers. For two donors (one aged 18 to 30 and one aged 80 or older), the study analyzed two additional independent replicas of 1 million unique cDNA reads from the same blood draw. Donors of different ages were randomly distributed across sequencing lanes to avoid experimental bias. Broader findings and caveats from the paper: Estimates of total diversity based on one million sequenced T cells were considered lower bounds and underestimates. Donor CMV infection status was unknown, potentially confounding age-related changes in expanded clonotypes. The long-lived group showed more naive CD4+ T cells, fewer expanded clones and increased TCR diversity than the aged group, suggesting age selection. Since profiling was done on bulk unsorted PBMCs, naive and antigen-experienced compartments could not be conclusively compared. Observed TCR beta diversity per million T cells fell roughly linearly with age, and a significant reduction was already apparent by age roughly 40. Observed TCR beta diversity correlated strongly with the percentage of naive T cells measured by flow cytometry.

The library was made by 5' RACE. A second PCR of roughly 7 to 12 cycles was run with a J-beta primer mix and a sample-barcoded 5' primer. Each TCR beta cDNA molecule received a unique molecular identifier from a template-switch 5' adaptor carrying 12 random nucleotides. Each sample yielded at least 3 million CDR3-containing paired-end reads. First-strand cDNA synthesis was performed from all RNA using the Mint cDNA synthesis kit, with priming by a TRBC-specific oligonucleotide. Following uracil-DNA glycosylase treatment, a first 18-cycle PCR with universal primers M1SS and BC2_uni_R was performed on all cDNA. From the authors' description of their analysis: For normalization, 1 million high-quality reads, each with a distinct molecular identifier, were randomly selected from each sample. Instead of being binned into consensus sequences, reads with shared molecular identifiers were discarded. CDR3 identification, clonotype clustering and error correction used MiTCR with a Q25 quality threshold and the strictest error-elimination algorithm. Lower-bound total TCR beta diversity was estimated with a nonparametric unseen species model using Euler transformation. TCRdb took the public reads, trimmed them with fastp at Q25, ran MiXCR for clone calling and kept in-frame beta chains. A single entry per CDR3 protein holds the most common genes and DNA from its merged rows. The V and J calls were determined by TCRdb, not by the authors. Within this sample are approximately 1,700,000 distinct CDR3 sequences, with roughly 43% of them counted one time only. The ten biggest clones cover approximately 22% of the sample.

The CDR1 and CDR2 encoded by the germline V gene (reference sequence) are SEHNR and FQNEAQ. Reading from cysteine to phenylalanine, the CDR3 counts 14 amino acids. The CDR3 DNA has 42 bases and is translated from base 1. V and J lose 5 bases and 2 bases, and a span of 11 bases separates them. The donors were roughly 38 Caucasian individuals from Russia, aged roughly 6 to 100 years, who were systemically healthy. Each donor gave 8 to 10 milliliters of peripheral blood, drawn into EDTA-treated Vacutainer tubes. Ficoll-Paque density-gradient centrifugation was used to isolate PBMCs, with at least 6.5 million per sample. Trizol reagent was used to extract total RNA from the PBMCs, yielding at least 5.5 micrograms per sample. Naive CD45RAhigh/CD27high T cell percentages were measured by flow cytometry on a PBMC aliquot from every donor. About this clonotype itself: What antigen it recognizes has not been identified. No quality values exist for individual bases; no much larger clone is one base distant.

What was sequenced was blood. This receptor was obtained from a human donor in good health. This chain is built from TRBV7-9 and TRBJ2-3; no D gene can be assigned with confidence. CDR3 protein: CASSQRSATDTQYF. The bases read TGTGCCAGCAGCCAACGTTCGGCCACAGATACGCAGTATTTT.